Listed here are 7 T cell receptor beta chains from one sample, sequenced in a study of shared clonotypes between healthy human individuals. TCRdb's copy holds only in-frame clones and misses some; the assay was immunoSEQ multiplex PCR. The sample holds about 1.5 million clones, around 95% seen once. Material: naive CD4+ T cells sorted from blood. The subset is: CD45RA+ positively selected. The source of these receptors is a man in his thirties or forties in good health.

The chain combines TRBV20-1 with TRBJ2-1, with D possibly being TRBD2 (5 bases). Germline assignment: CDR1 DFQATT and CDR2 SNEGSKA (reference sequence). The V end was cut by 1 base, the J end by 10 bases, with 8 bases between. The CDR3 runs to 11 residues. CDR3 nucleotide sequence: TGCAGTGCTAGAGGCGGGCCCGAGCAGTTCTTC. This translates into CSARGGPEQFF.

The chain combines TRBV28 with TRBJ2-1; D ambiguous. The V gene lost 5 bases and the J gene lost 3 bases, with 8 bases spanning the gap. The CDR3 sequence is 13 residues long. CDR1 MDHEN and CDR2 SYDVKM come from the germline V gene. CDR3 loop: CASSPVVYNEQFF. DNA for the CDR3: TGTGCCAGCAGTCCGGTGGTCTACAATGAGCAGTTCTTC.

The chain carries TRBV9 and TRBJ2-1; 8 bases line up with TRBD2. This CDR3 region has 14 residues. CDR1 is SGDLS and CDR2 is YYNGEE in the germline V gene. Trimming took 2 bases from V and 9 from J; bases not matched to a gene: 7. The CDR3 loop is CASSVTSVKGEQFF. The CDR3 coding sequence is TGTGCCAGCAGCGTGACTAGCGTGAAGGGTGAGCAGTTCTTC.

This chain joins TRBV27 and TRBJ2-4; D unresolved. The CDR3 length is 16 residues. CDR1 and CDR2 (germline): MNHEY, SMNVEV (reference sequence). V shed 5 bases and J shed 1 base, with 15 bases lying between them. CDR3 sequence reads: CASSAAATSAKNIQYF. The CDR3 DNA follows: TGTGCCAGCAGTGCCGCCGCGACTTCTGCCAAAAACATTCAGTACTTC.

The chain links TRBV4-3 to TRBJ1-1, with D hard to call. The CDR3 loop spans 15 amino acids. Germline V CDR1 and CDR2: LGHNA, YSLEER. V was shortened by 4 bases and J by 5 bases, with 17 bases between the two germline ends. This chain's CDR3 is CASSRRAEDLTEAFF. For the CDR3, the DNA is TGCGCCAGCAGCCGTCGCGCAGAGGATTTGACTGAAGCTTTCTTT.

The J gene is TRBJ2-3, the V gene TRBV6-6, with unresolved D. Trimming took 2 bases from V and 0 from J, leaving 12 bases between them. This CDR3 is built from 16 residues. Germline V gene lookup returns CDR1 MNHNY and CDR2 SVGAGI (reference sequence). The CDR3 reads CASSYGLRLSTDTQYF. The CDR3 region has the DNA TGTGCCAGCAGTTACGGTTTGCGCCTAAGCACAGATACGCAGTATTTT.

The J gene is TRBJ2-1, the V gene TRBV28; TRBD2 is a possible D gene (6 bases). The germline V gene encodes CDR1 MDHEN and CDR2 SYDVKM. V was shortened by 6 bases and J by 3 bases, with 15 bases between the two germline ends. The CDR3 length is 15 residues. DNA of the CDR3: TGTGCCAGCAGGTTGGGCGGGAAATTCTACAATGAGCAGTTCTTC. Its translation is CASRLGGKFYNEQFF. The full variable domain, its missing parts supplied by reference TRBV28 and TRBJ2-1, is DVKVTQSSRYLVKRTGEKVFLECVQDMDHENMFWYRQDPGLGLRLIYFSYDVKMKEKGDIPEGYSVSREKKERFSLILESASTNQTSMYLCASRLGGKFYNEQFFGPGTRLTVL.